This TCR beta chain was obtained from a study of T cells expressing NK-cell markers. Across the study: HCMV seropositivity characterized most of the eight sequenced donors, and seronegativity one.

The CDR3 runs 15 residues. Germline values: CDR1 SGHTA, CDR2 FQGTGA. After re-calling the 5' RACE reads, TCRdb lists one entry per CDR3 protein, DNA absent. In total, the table holds some 110,000 distinct CDR3 sequences. The V gene is TRBV7-3, the J gene TRBJ2-3; TCRdb picks TRBD1, but there is no DNA to check that call. The sequence was collected from a woman aged 18 to 69 in good health. Sequencing was carried out using blood T cells: a sorted CD56 or NKG2C T cell subset, CD4+ or CD8+ T cells, or bulk PBMC T cells (not recorded which). Here the CDR3 reads CASSNGGSQGDTQYF. Using reference TRBV7-3 and TRBJ2-3 for the parts outside the CDR3, the full variable domain is GAGVSQTPSNKVTEKGKYVELRCDPISGHTALYWYRQSLGQGPEFLIYFQGTGAADDSGLPNDRFFAVRPEGSVSTLKIQRTERGDSAVYLCASSNGGSQGDTQYFGPGTRLTVL.